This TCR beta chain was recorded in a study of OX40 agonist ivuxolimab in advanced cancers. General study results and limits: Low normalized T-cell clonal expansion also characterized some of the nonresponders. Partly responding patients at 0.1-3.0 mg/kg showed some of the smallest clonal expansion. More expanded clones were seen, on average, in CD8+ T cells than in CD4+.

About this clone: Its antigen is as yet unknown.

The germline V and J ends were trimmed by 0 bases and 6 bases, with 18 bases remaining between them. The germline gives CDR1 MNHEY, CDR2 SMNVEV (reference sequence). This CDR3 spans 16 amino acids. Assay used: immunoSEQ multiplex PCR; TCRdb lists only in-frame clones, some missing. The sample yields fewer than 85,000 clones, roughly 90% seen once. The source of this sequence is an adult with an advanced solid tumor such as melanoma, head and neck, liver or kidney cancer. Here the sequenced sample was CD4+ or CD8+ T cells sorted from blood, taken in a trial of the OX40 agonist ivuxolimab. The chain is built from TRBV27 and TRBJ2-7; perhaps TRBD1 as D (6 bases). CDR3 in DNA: TGTGCCAGCAGTTTATCGGTCGGCAGGGGCCCCTCCGAGCAGTACTTC. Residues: CASSLSVGRGPSEQYF.